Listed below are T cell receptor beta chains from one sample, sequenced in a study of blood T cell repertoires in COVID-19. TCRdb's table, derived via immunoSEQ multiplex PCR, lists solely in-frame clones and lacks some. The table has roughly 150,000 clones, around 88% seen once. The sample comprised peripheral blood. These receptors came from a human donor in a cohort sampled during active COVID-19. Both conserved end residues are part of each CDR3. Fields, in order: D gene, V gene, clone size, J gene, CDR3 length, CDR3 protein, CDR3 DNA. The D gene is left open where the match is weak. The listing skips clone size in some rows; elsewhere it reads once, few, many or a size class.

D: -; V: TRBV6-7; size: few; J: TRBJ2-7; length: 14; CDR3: CASSYQIISYEQYF; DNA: TGTGCCAGCAGTTACCAGATTATTTCCTACGAGCAGTACTTC
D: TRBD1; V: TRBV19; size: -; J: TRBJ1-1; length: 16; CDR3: CASSARTGVGGTEAFF; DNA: TGTGCCAGTAGTGCCCGGACAGGGGTGGGTGGCACTGAAGCTTTCTTT
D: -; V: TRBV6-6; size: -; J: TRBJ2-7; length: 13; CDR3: CASRDSNSYEQYF; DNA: TGTGCCAGCCGGGACTCCAACTCCTACGAGCAGTACTTC
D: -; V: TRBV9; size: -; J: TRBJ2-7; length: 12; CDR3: CASSVGSGVQYF; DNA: TGTGCCAGCAGCGTAGGGTCGGGGGTGCAGTACTTC
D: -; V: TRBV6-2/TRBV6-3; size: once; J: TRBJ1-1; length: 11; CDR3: CASSRNTEAFF; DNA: TGTGCCAGCAGTCGTAACACTGAAGCTTTCTTT
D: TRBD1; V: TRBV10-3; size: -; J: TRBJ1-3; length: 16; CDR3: CAISESDRGSGNTIYF; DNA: TGTGCCATCAGTGAGTCGGACAGGGGATCGGGAAACACCATATATTTT
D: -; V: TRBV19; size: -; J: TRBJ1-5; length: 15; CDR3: CASSPWGRGNQPQHF; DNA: TGTGCCAGTAGTCCCTGGGGCAGGGGCAATCAGCCCCAGCATTTT
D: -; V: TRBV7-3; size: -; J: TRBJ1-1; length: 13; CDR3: CASSSTVNTEAFF; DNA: TGTGCCAGCAGCTCGACAGTGAACACTGAAGCTTTCTTT
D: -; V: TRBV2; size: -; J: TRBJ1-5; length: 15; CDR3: CASSEGLYSNQPQHF; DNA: TGTGCCAGCAGTGAGGGACTTTATAGCAATCAGCCCCAGCATTTT
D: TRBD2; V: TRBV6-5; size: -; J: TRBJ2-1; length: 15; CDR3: CASSSGTSGYNEQFF; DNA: TGTGCCAGCAGTTCCGGGACTAGCGGATACAATGAGCAGTTCTTC
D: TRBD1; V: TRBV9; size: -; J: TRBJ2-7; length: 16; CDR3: CASSLTPGTVSYEQYF; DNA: TGTGCCAGCAGCTTGACTCCCGGGACAGTCTCCTACGAGCAGTACTTC
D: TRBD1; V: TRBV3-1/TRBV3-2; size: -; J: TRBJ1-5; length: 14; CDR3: CASSQGTGAQPQHF; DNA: TGTGCCAGCAGCCAAGGGACAGGGGCCCAGCCCCAGCATTTT
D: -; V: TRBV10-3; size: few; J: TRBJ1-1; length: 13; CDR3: CAISEGDGTEAFF; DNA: TGTGCCATCAGTGAAGGGGATGGCACTGAAGCTTTCTTT
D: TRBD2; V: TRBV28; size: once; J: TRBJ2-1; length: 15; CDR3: CASTDGLAGVNEQFF; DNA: TGTGCCAGCACTGATGGTCTAGCGGGAGTCAATGAGCAGTTCTTC
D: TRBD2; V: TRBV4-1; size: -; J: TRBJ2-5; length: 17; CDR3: CASSHAGTSGSLETQYF; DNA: TGCGCCAGCAGCCATGCCGGGACTAGCGGGAGTTTAGAGACCCAGTACTTC
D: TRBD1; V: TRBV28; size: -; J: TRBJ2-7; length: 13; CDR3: CASSPGTGVEQYF; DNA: TGTGCCAGCAGTCCCGGGACAGGGGTCGAGCAGTACTTC
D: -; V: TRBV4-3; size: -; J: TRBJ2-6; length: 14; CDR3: CASSQVGGANVLTF; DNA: TGCGCCAGCAGCCAAGTCGGGGGGGCCAACGTCCTGACTTTC
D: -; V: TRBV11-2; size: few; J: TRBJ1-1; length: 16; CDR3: CASSLVSGPQGTEAFF; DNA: TGTGCCAGCAGCTTAGTGTCTGGGCCGCAAGGCACTGAAGCTTTCTTT
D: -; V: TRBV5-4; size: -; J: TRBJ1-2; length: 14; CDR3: CASSSVGAGAGYTF; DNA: TGTGCCAGCAGCTCTGTTGGGGCAGGGGCCGGCTACACCTTC
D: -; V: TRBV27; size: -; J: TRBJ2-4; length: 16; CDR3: CASSFLGSLAKNIQYF; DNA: TGTGCCAGCAGTTTCCTCGGGAGCCTAGCCAAAAACATTCAGTACTTC
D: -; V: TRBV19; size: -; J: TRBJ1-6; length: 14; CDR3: CASSMRRGESPLHF; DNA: TGTGCCAGTAGTATGCGTAGGGGTGAATCACCCCTCCACTTT
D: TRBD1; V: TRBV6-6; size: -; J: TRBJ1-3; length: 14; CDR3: CASSLTGAGNTIYF; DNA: TGTGCCAGCAGCCTAACAGGGGCGGGAAACACCATATATTTT
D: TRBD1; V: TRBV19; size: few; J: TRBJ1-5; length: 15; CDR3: CASSPLGQLNQPQHF; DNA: TGTGCCAGTAGTCCACTGGGACAGCTTAATCAGCCCCAGCATTTT
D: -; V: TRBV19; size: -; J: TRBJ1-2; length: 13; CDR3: CASSPRGDYGYTF; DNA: TGTGCCAGTAGTCCACGGGGTGACTATGGCTACACCTTC
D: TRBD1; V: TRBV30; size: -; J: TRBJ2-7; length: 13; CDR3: CAWSRDRPSKQYF; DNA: TGTGCCTGGAGTCGGGACAGACCCTCGAAGCAGTACTTC
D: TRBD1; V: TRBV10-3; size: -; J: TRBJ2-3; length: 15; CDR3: CAISPGQGSTDTQYF; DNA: TGTGCCATCAGTCCGGGACAGGGGAGCACAGATACGCAGTATTTT
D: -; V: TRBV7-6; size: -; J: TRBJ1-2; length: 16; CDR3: CASSSRPKTAAYGYTF; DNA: TGTGCCAGCAGCTCTCGACCCAAGACAGCCGCCTATGGCTACACCTTC
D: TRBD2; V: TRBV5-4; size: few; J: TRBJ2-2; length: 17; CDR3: CASSPPRLAGGAGELFF; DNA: TGTGCCAGCAGCCCCCCGAGGCTAGCGGGGGGAGCCGGGGAGCTGTTTTTT
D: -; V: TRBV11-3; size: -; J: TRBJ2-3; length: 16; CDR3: CASSLAGLLSTDTQYF; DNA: TGTGCCAGCAGCTTAGCAGGACTGCTCAGCACAGATACGCAGTATTTT
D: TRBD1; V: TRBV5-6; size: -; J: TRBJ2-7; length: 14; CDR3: CASSLGRGRYEQYF; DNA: TGTGCCAGCAGCTTGGGCAGGGGGCGGTACGAGCAGTACTTC
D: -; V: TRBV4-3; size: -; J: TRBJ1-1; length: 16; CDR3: CASSQDLGLGATEAFF; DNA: TGCGCCAGCAGCCAAGATCTGGGGCTGGGGGCCACTGAAGCTTTCTTT
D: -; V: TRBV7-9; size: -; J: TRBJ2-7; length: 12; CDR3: CASSFKPYEQYF; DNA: TGTGCCAGCAGCTTTAAGCCCTACGAGCAGTACTTC
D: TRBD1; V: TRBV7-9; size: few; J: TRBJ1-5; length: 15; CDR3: CASSPAGTGGEPQHF; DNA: TGTGCCAGCAGCCCCGCCGGGACAGGCGGCGAGCCCCAGCATTTT